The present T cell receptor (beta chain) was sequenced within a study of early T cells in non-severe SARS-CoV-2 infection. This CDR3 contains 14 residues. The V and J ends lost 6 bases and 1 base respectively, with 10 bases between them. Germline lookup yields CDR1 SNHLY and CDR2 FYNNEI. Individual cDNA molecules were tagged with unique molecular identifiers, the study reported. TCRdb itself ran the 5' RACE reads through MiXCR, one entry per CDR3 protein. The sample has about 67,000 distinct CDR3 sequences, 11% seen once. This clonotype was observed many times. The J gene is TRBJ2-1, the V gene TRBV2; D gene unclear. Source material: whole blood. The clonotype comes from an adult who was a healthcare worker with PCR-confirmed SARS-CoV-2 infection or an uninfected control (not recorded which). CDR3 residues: CASSGSSSYNEQFF. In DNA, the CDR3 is TGTGCCAGCAGCGGTAGTAGTTCCTACAATGAGCAGTTCTTC.